The 4 T cell receptor beta chains in this list originate from one sample, sequenced in a study of T cell responses to AZD1222 COVID-19 vaccine (dated by TCRdb to the early 2020s). The library was prepared using the immunoSEQ multiplex PCR assay. The table comes from immuneACCESS by way of TCRdb, which keeps in-frame sequences with V and J called. Part of the clones is missing from these tables; in studies checked, under half for an unresolved V gene and the rest for unknown reasons. The sample table contains roughly 70,000 clones; only one count was recorded for about four fifths of them. The top ten clones comprise around 5% of the sample. The sample's time point, from its label and the paper: baseline before first vaccination. Sequencing was performed on peripheral blood, taken on day 0 of AZD1222 vaccination. The receptors here all came from an adult in good health.

The gene calls are TRBV9 and TRBJ2-1; D is undetermined. The CDR3 runs to 14 residues. From germline, CDR1 is SGDLS and CDR2 YYNGEE. The V end lost 2 bases, the J end lost 3 bases, and 9 bases lay between the germline ends. As DNA, the CDR3 is TGTGCCAGCAGCGTGGCAGGCCACTACAATGAGCAGTTCTTC. Its translation is CASSVAGHYNEQFF.

This clone was observed a few times. This chain connects TRBV9 to TRBJ2-2, with D possibly being TRBD2 (6 bases). CDR3 length: 14 residues. The V gene's germline CDR1 is SGDLS and CDR2 YYNGEE. V lost 4 bases, J lost 7 bases, and 14 bases lay in between. The CDR3 reads CASSPLEGRGELFF. The CDR3 region has the DNA TGTGCCAGCAGCCCGCTGGAGGGGCGCGGGGAGCTGTTTTTT.

The V call is TRBV12-3 or TRBV12-4, the J call TRBJ2-3; no clear D. The CDR3 runs to 13 residues. Trimming cost V 4 bases and J 6 bases, with 11 bases left between them. CDR3 loop: CASSYLSGDTQYF. CDR3 DNA: TGTGCCAGCAGTTACTTATCCGGGGATACGCAGTATTTT.

The V call is TRBV11-3, the J call TRBJ1-2; no reliable D call. Germline lookup yields CDR1 SGHNT and CDR2 YENEEA. Trimming took off 5 bases at V and 4 bases at J, with 17 bases between the two ends. CDR3 length: 15 amino acids. CDR3 in DNA: TGTGCCAGCAGCACCTCCGGAGTAGTCTCCTATGGCTACACCTTC. Protein product: CASSTSGVVSYGYTF. The whole variable domain, remainder taken from reference TRBV11-3 and TRBJ1-2, is EAGVVQSPRYKIIEKKQPVAFWCNPISGHNTLYWYLQNLGQGPELLIRYENEEAVDDSQLPKDRFSAERLKGVDSTLKIQPAELGDSAVYLCASSTSGVVSYGYTFGSGTRLTVV.